The sequence of this T cell receptor beta chain was determined in a study of human T cells and chemical hapten exposure. Time point here: healthy volunteer bleed at 2 weeks. Before extraction, the whole blood was not fractionated, and total RNA was taken from it. Per germline, CDR1 DFQATT and CDR2 SNEGSKA (reference sequence). This CDR3 has 13 residues. V shed 6 bases, J shed 1 base, and the junction held 6 bases outside the gene matches. Library construction involved attaching unique molecular identifiers to individual cDNA molecules, which allowed quantitative, reproducible TCR counting. In the authors' methods: TCRs per sample had a median of approximately 88,000 and ranged from roughly 20,000 to 690,600. TCRdb processed the RACE reads anew with MiXCR; each CDR3 protein has one entry. None of the V and J calls come from the authors' own analysis; TCRdb made them. This sample has some 50,000 distinct CDR3 sequences; roughly 4% occur once, and the top ten carry around 1.6%.

This clonotype has just a few counts. The TCR sequence derives from a female donor in good health. Some clones in this sample may be carry-over from other donors' samples. The sequenced sample was whole blood. This sequence joins TRBV20-1 and TRBJ2-7; TRBD1 matches 7 bases. The chain's CDR3 is CSANDRVSYEQYF. DNA for the CDR3: TGCAGTGCAAACGACAGGGTATCCTACGAGCAGTACTTC.